One and the same sample provided the 21 T cell receptor beta chains below, sequenced in a study of blood T cell repertoires in COVID-19. The repertoire was sequenced with immunoSEQ multiplex PCR; TCRdb's copy has only in-frame clones and lacks some. The table includes around 150,000 clones, around 83% detected once. Sequences were obtained from peripheral blood. These receptors were collected from a woman aged 55-75 years with COVID-19, enrolled during active disease.

This clone was recorded once. The V call is TRBV12-5, the J call TRBJ1-1; tentatively, D is TRBD1 (6 bases). This CDR3 is built from 17 residues. The V gene's germline CDR1 is LGHNT and CDR2 FRNRAP. V lost 4 bases and J lost 0, with 18 bases in between. The CDR3 coding sequence is TGTGCTAGTGGTTCACCTCGAGGGGGAGTCATGAACACTGAAGCTTTCTTT. Protein product: CASGSPRGGVMNTEAFF.

The chain couples TRBV6-5 to TRBJ1-6, with 10 bases that match TRBD1. J lost 9 bases, V lost 2 bases, and 4 bases had no gene match. This CDR3 spans 15 amino acids. The germline V gene encodes CDR1 MNHEY and CDR2 SVGAGI. In DNA, the CDR3 is TGTGCCAGCAGTTACGACAGGGGGCTAGGTTCACCCCTCCACTTT. Translation: CASSYDRGLGSPLHF.

The chain employs TRBV5-1 and TRBJ1-2, with D perhaps TRBD1 (5 bases). The CDR3 is 15 amino acids. The V and J ends lost 0 bases and 2 bases respectively, with 11 bases between them. CDR1 is SGHRS and CDR2 is YFSETQ in the germline V gene. The CDR3, as DNA: TGCGCCAGCAGCTTGGCCCCAGGGATCAACTATGGCTACACCTTC. This gives the protein CASSLAPGINYGYTF.

This clone was counted once. The chain has TRBV3-1 (or the pseudogene TRBV3-2) and TRBJ1-1; tentatively, D is TRBD1 (6 bases). CDR1 is LGHDT, CDR2 YNNKEL, per germline (reference sequence). V gave up 4 bases and J gave up 8 bases, with 11 bases separating them. This CDR3 contains 12 residues. CDR3 amino acids: CASSRLRGEAFF. The DNA for the CDR3 is TGTGCCAGCAGCCGCCTGAGGGGGGAAGCTTTCTTT.

This chain joins TRBV27 and TRBJ2-1, with TRBD1 matching 8 bases. CDR3 length: 16 residues. Germline V gene lookup returns CDR1 MNHEY and CDR2 SMNVEV (reference sequence). V shed 5 bases and J 7 bases; nucleotides not matched to a gene: 13. This chain's CDR3 is CASSIWTGIYVNEQFF. CDR3 sequence (DNA): TGTGCCAGCAGTATCTGGACAGGGATTTACGTAAATGAGCAGTTCTTC.

The chain employs TRBV6-4 and TRBJ2-1; possibly TRBD2 for D (6 bases). The germline V gene encodes CDR1 MRHNA and CDR2 SNTAGT. CDR3 length: 15 residues. V lost 6 bases to trimming and J lost 7 bases, with 19 bases between them. The CDR3 spells CASSRERSSGNEQFF. The DNA for the CDR3 is TGTGCCAGCAGCCGGGAGCGGTCCTCGGGGAATGAGCAGTTCTTC.

The chain couples TRBV6-1 to TRBJ1-1; unclear D gene. Deletions cut 2 bases from V and 4 bases from J, with 8 bases between. This CDR3 has 13 amino acids. Germline values: CDR1 MNHNS, CDR2 SASEGT. CDR3 DNA sequence: TGTGCCAGCAGTGAACGGTCTCGCACTGAAGCTTTCTTT. This codes for CASSERSRTEAFF.

The chain combines TRBV5-5 with TRBJ1-2; D remains ambiguous. The CDR3 is made up of 13 amino acids. Germline V gives CDR1 SGHKS, CDR2 YYEKEE (reference sequence). V was cut by 0 bases and J by 4 bases, with 7 bases left in between. The CDR3: CASSLGASYGYTF. The CDR3 DNA is TGTGCCAGCAGCTTGGGGGCTTCCTATGGCTACACCTTC.

The CDR3 region is CASSYGGNTEAFF. CDR3 DNA sequence: TGTGCCAGCAGCTACGGTGGGAACACTGAAGCTTTCTTT. The V call is TRBV7-3, the J call TRBJ1-1; D not resolved. This CDR3 contains 13 residues. Per germline, CDR1 SGHTA and CDR2 FQGTGA. Trimming stripped 4 bases from V and 1 base from J, with 7 bases between. Full variable domain (rest looked up from reference TRBV7-3 and TRBJ1-1): GAGVSQTPSNKVTEKGKYVELRCDPISGHTALYWYRQSLGQGPEFLIYFQGTGAADDSGLPNDRFFAVRPEGSVSTLKIQRTERGDSAVYLCASSYGGNTEAFFGQGTRLTVV.

V and J are TRBV9 and TRBJ1-2, with 7 bases fitting TRBD1. V was clipped by 2 bases and J by 8 bases; unmatched bases: 9. The CDR3 is 14 residues long. Germline values: CDR1 SGDLS, CDR2 YYNGEE. The CDR3 coding sequence is TGTGCCAGCAGCGTGACAGGGACACCGGGGGGCTACACCTTC. Amino acid sequence: CASSVTGTPGGYTF.

The V and J genes are TRBV2 and TRBJ1-2, with a tentative D call TRBD1 (5 bases). The CDR3 extends over 14 amino acids. V lost 6 bases, J lost 3 bases, and 14 bases lay in between. The germline V gene has CDR1 SNHLY and CDR2 FYNNEI. DNA for the CDR3: TGTGCCAGCAGCCAGGGCCAGAAGCACTATGGCTACACCTTC. Translating it yields CASSQGQKHYGYTF.

This clone was picked up a small number of times. The V and J genes are TRBV4-2 and TRBJ2-1, with TRBD2 matching over 8 bases. The CDR3 extends over 13 amino acids. V gave up 3 bases and J gave up 6 bases; unmatched junction bases: 1. CDR1 and CDR2 from the germline V gene are LGHNA and YNFKEQ. The CDR3 here is CASSQTSVNEQFF. Here the CDR3 DNA reads TGTGCCAGCAGCCAGACTAGCGTCAATGAGCAGTTCTTC.

The chain employs TRBV11-2 and TRBJ2-1; D perhaps matches TRBD2 (7 bases). The CDR3 runs to 13 residues. Trimming cost V 7 bases and J 9 bases, with 16 bases left between them. Germline V CDR1 and CDR2: SGHAT, FQNNGV. The CDR3 DNA sequence: TGTGCCAGCACCCCAGGGAGGGGGGTTGAGCAGTTCTTC. Encoded protein: CASTPGRGVEQFF.

V usage is TRBV11-2 and J usage is TRBJ1-2; D remains ambiguous. Germline V gene lookup returns CDR1 SGHAT and CDR2 FQNNGV. Trimming removed 5 bases from V and 5 bases from J, with 12 bases in between. The CDR3 consists of 13 residues. The CDR3: CASSSNSFYGYTF. CDR3 sequence (DNA): TGTGCCAGCAGCAGTAACAGTTTTTATGGCTACACCTTC.

CDR3 protein: CASRPIQGGTEAFF. As DNA, the CDR3 is TGTGCCAGCAGACCTATACAGGGTGGCACTGAAGCTTTCTTT. V gene TRBV3-1 (or the pseudogene TRBV3-2) combines with J gene TRBJ1-1, with D possibly matching TRBD1 (6 bases). Looked up from germline, CDR1 is LGHDT and CDR2 is YNNKEL (reference sequence). The V gene lost 6 bases and the J gene lost 4 bases, with 15 bases spanning the gap. The CDR3 is 14 residues long.

The chain is built from TRBV6-1 and TRBJ2-7; D might be TRBD2 (5 bases). This CDR3 comprises 16 residues. Germline CDR1 MNHNS, CDR2 SASEGT. The germline V and J ends were trimmed by 2 bases and 7 bases, with 21 bases remaining between them. CDR3 region: CASSENIGGVRREQYV. In DNA, the CDR3 is TGTGCCAGCAGTGAAAACATAGGTGGAGTCCGGAGGGAGCAGTACGTC.

J is TRBJ1-6 and V is TRBV3-1 (or the pseudogene TRBV3-2); tentative D call: TRBD1 (6 bases). The CDR3 is 16 residues long. V was pared by 3 bases and J by 3 bases, with 12 bases between. The germline V gene has CDR1 LGHDT and CDR2 YNNKEL (reference sequence). CDR3 nucleotide sequence: TGTGCCAGCAGCCAGGGGGCCCGTCTCTATAATTCACCCCTCCACTTT. As protein: CASSQGARLYNSPLHF.

The chain couples TRBV6-5 to TRBJ2-1; D possibly corresponds to TRBD2 (6 bases). The CDR3 runs 15 residues. From germline, CDR1 is MNHEY and CDR2 SVGAGI. V dropped 6 bases and J dropped 5 bases, with 17 bases sitting between them. Here the CDR3 DNA reads TGTGCCAGCAGCCCGAGCGGGCTGGGGAACAATGAGCAGTTCTTC. This codes for CASSPSGLGNNEQFF.

The chain joins TRBV2 to TRBJ1-1; no clear D gene. The CDR3 spans 13 residues. Germline values: CDR1 SNHLY, CDR2 FYNNEI. With 2 bases removed from V and 4 bases from J, the gap between germline ends came to 8 bases. The CDR3 nucleotides are TGTGCCAGCAGTGAATCGGTTTTCACTGAAGCTTTCTTT. Residues: CASSESVFTEAFF. Supplemented by reference TRBV2 and TRBJ1-1, the full variable domain reads EPEVTQTPSHQVTQMGQEVILRCVPISNHLYFYWYRQILGQKVEFLVSFYNNEISEKSEIFDDQFSVERPDGSNFTLKIRSTKLEDSAMYFCASSESVFTEAFFGQGTRLTVV.

This chain connects TRBV7-2 to TRBJ2-6, with TRBD2 identical over 7 bases. This CDR3 contains 18 residues. Trimming cost V 5 bases and J 1 base; bases outside gene matches: 11. Germline-derived CDR1 and CDR2 are SGHTA and FQGNSA. DNA for the CDR3: TGTGCCAGCAGCCTCACACTAGCGTTACGGTCTGGGGCCAACGTCCTGACTTTC. This codes for CASSLTLALRSGANVLTF.

This clone was detected only once. CDR3 nucleotide sequence: TGTGCCAGTATTACAGGGCACAGGAGCAATCAGCCCCAGCATTTT. Residues: CASITGHRSNQPQHF. V usage is TRBV19 and J usage is TRBJ1-5; maybe TRBD1 (6 bases). The CDR3 is 15 amino acids. Trimming shortened V by 7 bases and J by 1 base, and 14 bases separated the two germline ends. The germline gives CDR1 LNHDA, CDR2 SQIVND (reference sequence). Variable domain in full (rest from reference TRBV19 and TRBJ1-5): DGGITQSPKYLFRKEGQNVTLSCEQNLNHDAMYWYRQDPGQGLRLIYYSQIVNDFQKGDIAEGYSVSREKKESFPLTVTSAQKNPTAFYLCASITGHRSNQPQHFGDGTRLSIL.